One and the same sample provided the 24 T cell receptor beta chains below, sequenced in a study of blood T cell repertoires in COVID-19. Profiling relied on immunoSEQ multiplex PCR, and the TCRdb table lists in-frame clones only, not all of them. The repertoire holds a few hundred thousand clones, with about 88% as singletons. The sample taken for sequencing was PBMCs or T cells enriched from blood (not recorded which). All receptors derive from a woman between 18 and 29 years old who had recovered from COVID-19.

This clone was recorded only once. The chain carries TRBV29-1 and TRBJ1-1; D not resolved. CDR3 length: 11 residues. The germline gives CDR1 SQVTM, CDR2 ANQGSEA. The V gene lost 3 bases and the J gene lost 10 bases, with 12 bases spanning the gap. The CDR3 sequence: CSVDILLGAFF. DNA for the CDR3: TGCAGCGTTGATATCCTGCTAGGAGCTTTCTTT.

This chain connects TRBV6-5 to TRBJ1-1, with 7 bases fitting TRBD1. The J segment lost 6 bases and the V segment lost 3 bases, leaving 1 base of the junction unmatched. The CDR3 sequence is 12 residues long. Germline V CDR1 and CDR2: MNHEY, SVGAGI. The CDR3 region has the DNA TGTGCCAGCAGTTATCAGGGGGCTGAAGCTTTCTTT. This encodes CASSYQGAEAFF.

This rearrangement joins TRBV5-6 to TRBJ1-2, with D tentatively TRBD1 (5 bases). V lost 2 bases to trimming and J lost 4 bases, with 12 bases between them. Per germline, CDR1 SGHDT and CDR2 YYEEEE. The CDR3 extends over 14 amino acids. In DNA form, the CDR3 reads TGTGCCAGCAGCTTTACAGGCCGAGGCTATGGCTACACCTTC. This sequence encodes CASSFTGRGYGYTF.

The V gene is TRBV27, the J gene TRBJ2-3, with D possibly being TRBD2 (6 bases). Trimming cost V 6 bases and J 4 bases, with 11 bases left between them. The CDR3 loop spans 13 amino acids. Germline-derived CDR1 and CDR2 are MNHEY and SMNVEV (reference sequence). CDR3 in amino acids: CASSPRGSDTQYF. The DNA of the CDR3 is TGTGCCAGCAGCCCCCGGGGGTCAGATACGCAGTATTTT.

The V and J genes are TRBV12-3 or TRBV12-4 and TRBJ1-1; D gene ambiguous. V shed 6 bases and J shed 6 bases, with 8 bases lying between them. The CDR3 spans 11 residues. CDR3 protein: CASSLMSEAFF. DNA of the CDR3: TGTGCCAGCAGCCTTATGTCTGAAGCTTTCTTT.

As to this clone: Other DNA sequences of this sample code for an identical CDR3. The rearrangement uses TRBV5-1 and TRBJ2-3; 9 nucleotides agree with TRBD1. V shed 3 bases and J 3 bases; nucleotides not matched to a gene: 5. Germline CDR1 is SGHRS and CDR2 is YFSETQ. CDR3 size: 15 residues. CDR3: CASSSGQGGTDTQYF. The DNA of the CDR3 is TGCGCCAGCAGCTCGGGACAGGGAGGGACAGATACGCAGTATTTT.

Regarding this clone: The sample holds other DNA sequences that translate to the same CDR3. The chain joins TRBV7-3 to TRBJ2-2, with D possibly being TRBD2 (6 bases). V lost 3 bases and J lost 4, with 6 bases in between. The CDR3 has 13 residues. CDR1 and CDR2 (germline): SGHTA, FQGTGA. CDR3 nucleotides: TGTGCCAGCAGCTTGGGGGGCACCGGGGAGCTGTTTTTT. Translation: CASSLGGTGELFF.

This clone occurred once. This sequence joins TRBV19 and TRBJ2-7; 14 positions match TRBD2. Per the germline V gene, CDR1 is LNHDA and CDR2 is SQIVND (reference sequence). Germline trimming cut 3 bases from V and 0 bases from J; bases unmatched to any gene: 13. This CDR3 comprises 20 residues. The CDR3 DNA follows: TGTGCCAGTAGTATGATGATGACTAGCGGGGGGGCCTGGGCCTCCTACGAGCAGTACTTC. This gives the protein CASSMMMTSGGAWASYEQYF.

V is TRBV3-1 (or the pseudogene TRBV3-2) and J is TRBJ1-6; the D gene is possibly TRBD1 (5 bases). This CDR3 spans 16 amino acids. Per the germline V gene, CDR1 is LGHDT and CDR2 is YNNKEL (reference sequence). V lost 5 bases, J lost 10 bases, and 21 bases lay in between. The chain's CDR3 is CASSKVGQGRESPLHF. The DNA of the CDR3 is TGTGCCAGCAGCAAAGTCGGGCAGGGCCGGGAGTCACCCCTCCACTTT.

The genes are TRBV27 and TRBJ1-1, with 8 positions matching TRBD1. Losses at the gene ends were 4 bases for V and 4 bases for J; bases not matched to a gene: 8. There are 15 residues in the CDR3. Per the germline V gene, CDR1 is MNHEY and CDR2 is SMNVEV (reference sequence). The CDR3 region has the DNA TGTGCCAGCAGTTCACCACAGGGGGGGATCACTGAAGCTTTCTTT. It encodes CASSSPQGGITEAFF.

This rearrangement joins TRBV7-4 to TRBJ2-3, with a tentative D call TRBD1 (5 bases). The CDR3 extends over 15 amino acids. CDR1 SGHVT and CDR2 SQSDAQ come from the germline V gene. V lost 5 bases to trimming and J lost 2 bases, with 14 bases between them. The DNA for the CDR3 is TGTGCCAGCAGCCGTAGACAGAGAAACACAGATACGCAGTATTTT. Its translation is CASSRRQRNTDTQYF.

The J gene is TRBJ1-6, the V gene TRBV2, with D uncertain. Per germline, CDR1 SNHLY and CDR2 FYNNEI. The CDR3 has 11 amino acids. The V end was cut by 6 bases, the J end by 9 bases, with 6 bases between. Here the CDR3 DNA reads TGTGCCAGCAGGGACTCTTCACCCCTCCACTTT. Translation gives CASRDSSPLHF.

The chain recombines TRBV20-1 with TRBJ1-1; D perhaps matches TRBD1 (6 bases). V was pared by 3 bases and J by 1 base, with 12 bases between. This CDR3 is 14 amino acids long. In germline, CDR1 is DFQATT, CDR2 SNEGSKA (reference sequence). CDR3 DNA sequence: TGCAGTGCTAGTCAGACAGGAGCGAACACTGAAGCTTTCTTT. Encoded protein: CSASQTGANTEAFF.

The V and J genes are TRBV2 and TRBJ2-7; unclear D gene. Germline V gene lookup returns CDR1 SNHLY and CDR2 FYNNEI. V shed 0 bases and J shed 0 bases, with 12 bases lying between them. The CDR3 runs 16 residues. The CDR3 loop is CASSEAGHSISYEQYF. CDR3 sequence (DNA): TGTGCCAGCAGTGAAGCAGGCCACAGTATCTCCTACGAGCAGTACTTC.

The gene calls are TRBV2 and TRBJ1-1; D is undetermined. The CDR3 is made up of 13 amino acids. Germline CDR1 is SNHLY and CDR2 is FYNNEI. V was clipped by 8 bases and J by 3 bases, with 13 bases between them. The CDR3 region is CASLAAIHTEAFF. The CDR3 DNA sequence: TGTGCCAGCCTCGCGGCGATACACACTGAAGCTTTCTTT.

The V and J genes are TRBV4-1 and TRBJ1-5, with TRBD1 as a possible D gene (6 bases). The CDR3 has 16 amino acids. The V end was cut by 1 base, the J end by 2 bases, with 12 bases between. Germline V gene lookup returns CDR1 MGHRA and CDR2 YSYEKL. CDR3 bases: TGCGCCAGCAGCCAAGCTGAAGGGGGTGGCAATCAGCCCCAGCATTTT. Its translation is CASSQAEGGGNQPQHF.

V and J are TRBV6-5 and TRBJ1-5; possibly TRBD1 for D (5 bases). This CDR3 region has 13 residues. V was clipped by 6 bases and J by 3 bases, with 9 bases between them. Germline CDR1 reads MNHEY; CDR2 reads SVGAGI. DNA of the CDR3: TGTGCCAGCAGCCGGACAAACAATCAGCCCCAGCATTTT. Its translation is CASSRTNNQPQHF.

The rearrangement joins TRBV7-6 to TRBJ2-6; TRBD1 matches 7 bases. After removal of 1 base from V and 7 bases from J, the junction contained 10 bases not matched to a gene. CDR1 is SGHVS and CDR2 is FNYEAQ in the germline V gene. This CDR3 spans 17 amino acids. Here the CDR3 DNA reads TGTGCCAGCAGCTTAGATGGGACAGCCGGCTTCGCCAACGTCCTGACTTTC. Translation: CASSLDGTAGFANVLTF.

This chain uses TRBV5-8 with TRBJ1-5; TRBD1 might be the D (6 bases). CDR3 length equals 16 residues. Germline values: CDR1 SGHTS, CDR2 YDEGEE. With 0 bases removed from V and 6 bases from J, the gap between germline ends came to 16 bases. The CDR3 sequence is CASSLGWAGASQPQHF. The DNA for the CDR3 is TGTGCCAGCAGCTTGGGGTGGGCGGGGGCTTCTCAGCCCCAGCATTTT. Together with reference TRBV5-8 and TRBJ1-5, the CDR3 gives the full variable domain: EAGVTQSPTHLIKTRGQQATLRCSPISGHTSVYWYQQALGLGLQFLLWYDEGEERNRGNFPPRFSGRQFPNYSSELNVNALELEDSALYLCASSLGWAGASQPQHFGDGTRLSIL.

The chain recombines TRBV28 with TRBJ2-2; unclear D gene. V gave up 10 bases and J gave up 2 bases, with 11 bases separating them. The germline V gene has CDR1 MDHEN and CDR2 SYDVKM. CDR3 size: 13 residues. The CDR3 reads CATSGLNTGELFF. Here the CDR3 DNA reads TGTGCCACCTCAGGTTTAAACACCGGGGAGCTGTTTTTT.

The rearrangement links TRBV29-1 to TRBJ2-7; 10 nucleotides line up with TRBD1. This CDR3 contains 16 residues. Germline CDR1 and CDR2: SQVTM and ANQGSEA. The J segment lost 2 bases and the V segment lost 5 bases, leaving 12 bases of the junction unmatched. The CDR3 here is CSVLRPGQGMAYEQYF. Written as DNA, the CDR3 is TGCAGCGTTCTCCGCCCGGGACAGGGGATGGCCTACGAGCAGTACTTC.

The CDR3 sequence: CASSLAPSGAYYNEQFF. CDR3 in DNA: TGTGCCAGCAGCTTAGCACCTAGCGGGGCCTACTACAATGAGCAGTTCTTC. J is TRBJ2-1 and V is TRBV7-9, with TRBD2 matching over 9 bases. CDR1 is SEHNR, CDR2 FQNEAQ, per germline (reference sequence). The junction had 6 bases not matched to a gene; V was cut back by 0 bases and J by 3 bases. CDR3 length: 17 residues.

The chain has TRBV18 and TRBJ2-5, with D tentatively TRBD1 (6 bases). The CDR3 contains 18 residues. V was shortened by 6 bases and J by 0 bases, with 23 bases between the two germline ends. Germline lookup yields CDR1 KGHSH and CDR2 LQKENI. CDR3 sequence reads: CASSRVRGGALYQETQYF. The CDR3 region has the DNA TGTGCCAGCTCGCGTGTCAGGGGTGGAGCTTTGTACCAAGAGACCCAGTACTTC.

The chain combines TRBV18 with TRBJ1-5, with D tentatively TRBD1 (5 bases). This CDR3 contains 16 residues. From germline, CDR1 is KGHSH and CDR2 LQKENI. V lost 3 bases to trimming and J lost 1 base, with 13 bases between them. The CDR3 is CASSPGQGGSNQPQHF. CDR3 sequence (DNA): TGTGCCAGCTCACCGGGCCAGGGAGGGAGCAATCAGCCCCAGCATTTT.